The clone carrying this T cell receptor beta chain has only a few counts. Method: immunoSEQ multiplex PCR; TCRdb's copy keeps in-frame clones and lacks some. The sample includes approximately 76,000 clones, about 91% seen only once; the top ten take 0.25%. This sample was taken from a study of technical replicates of blood from a handful of donors. The V and J ends lost 11 bases and 5 bases, in that order; junction bases with no gene match: 4. There are 11 residues in the CDR3. The germline CDR1 and CDR2 sequences are MNHEY and SVGAGI. The receptor was derived from a human donor in good health. Sequenced: T cells isolated from PBMCs. The V and J genes are TRBV6-5 and TRBJ1-2, with 8 bases lining up with TRBD1. For the CDR3, the DNA is TGTGCCGGACAGGGAGAATATGGCTACACCTTC. Translating gives CAGQGEYGYTF.